Listed below are T cell receptor beta chains from one sample, sequenced in a study of cytomegalovirus exposure and HLA in healthy donors. Generated by immunoSEQ multiplex PCR, the TCRdb table keeps only in-frame clones and is missing some. The sample has about 190,000 clones; around 83% are singletons. Specimen: PBMCs. All receptors come from a man in his forties in good health and CMV-seropositive. Both conserved end residues are part of each CDR3. Each record gives: CDR3 protein, CDR3 DNA, clone size, D gene, J gene, V gene. The D gene is left open where the match is weak. A clone size is listed for some rows: how often the clone was seen (once, few, many), or a class if it is expanded.

CDR3aa: CASSVGTSGSGETQYF
CDR3nt: TGTGCCAGCAGCGTCGGGACTAGCGGGAGTGGGGAGACCCAGTACTTC
abundance: -
d_gene: TRBD2
j_gene: TRBJ2-5
v_gene: TRBV9

CDR3aa: CASSPLRGLAAYNEQFF
CDR3nt: TGTGCCAGCAGCCCGCTGAGGGGACTAGCGGCCTACAATGAGCAGTTCTTC
abundance: -
d_gene: TRBD2
j_gene: TRBJ2-1
v_gene: TRBV11-3

CDR3aa: CASSHGLAGETQYF
CDR3nt: TGTGCCAGCAGCCACGGACTAGCGGGAGAGACCCAGTACTTC
abundance: -
d_gene: TRBD2
j_gene: TRBJ2-5
v_gene: TRBV28

CDR3aa: CASSFSGSGNTIYF
CDR3nt: TGTGCCAGCAGCTTCTCGGGGAGCGGAAACACCATATATTTT
abundance: -
d_gene: -
j_gene: TRBJ1-3
v_gene: TRBV13

CDR3aa: CASRTGASPSYEQYF
CDR3nt: TGTGCCAGCAGAACAGGGGCCTCGCCGTCCTACGAGCAGTACTTC
abundance: -
d_gene: TRBD1
j_gene: TRBJ2-7
v_gene: TRBV28

CDR3aa: CAISDVGGSGVSYNEQFF
CDR3nt: TGTGCCATCAGTGATGTAGGCGGGAGTGGGGTCTCCTACAATGAGCAGTTCTTC
abundance: few
d_gene: TRBD2
j_gene: TRBJ2-1
v_gene: TRBV10-3

CDR3aa: CASRHDRASGYTF
CDR3nt: TGTGCCAGCCGCCACGACAGGGCTAGTGGCTACACCTTC
abundance: -
d_gene: TRBD1
j_gene: TRBJ1-2
v_gene: TRBV28

CDR3aa: CASSLDVTGGAINIQYF
CDR3nt: TGCGCCAGCAGCTTGGATGTAACAGGGGGCGCAATAAACATTCAGTACTTC
abundance: -
d_gene: TRBD1
j_gene: TRBJ2-4
v_gene: TRBV5-1

CDR3aa: CASSLLGGNTEAFF
CDR3nt: TGTGCCAGCAGCTTACTAGGGGGGAACACTGAAGCTTTCTTT
abundance: -
d_gene: -
j_gene: TRBJ1-1
v_gene: TRBV7-2

CDR3aa: CASGGIRRNNEQFF
CDR3nt: TGTGCCAGTGGGGGGATTAGACGGAACAATGAGCAGTTCTTC
abundance: -
d_gene: -
j_gene: TRBJ2-1
v_gene: TRBV19

CDR3aa: CASSRAYSGTSGRVSGANVLTF
CDR3nt: TGTGCCAGCAGCCGAGCTTACTCCGGGACTAGCGGGAGGGTTTCTGGGGCCAACGTCCTGACTTTC
abundance: -
d_gene: TRBD2
j_gene: TRBJ2-6
v_gene: TRBV14

CDR3aa: CASSPGPGGAAGYTF
CDR3nt: TGTGCCAGCAGCCCAGGGCCGGGGGGCGCAGCTGGCTACACCTTC
abundance: -
d_gene: -
j_gene: TRBJ1-2
v_gene: TRBV4-2

CDR3aa: CASTYGSRNNEQFF
CDR3nt: TGTGCCAGCACCTACGGGAGTCGTAACAATGAGCAGTTCTTC
abundance: -
d_gene: -
j_gene: TRBJ2-1
v_gene: TRBV7-8